This TCR beta chain appears in the sequencing data of a study of cytomegalovirus exposure and HLA in healthy donors. This clone was seen a handful of times. No antigen is known for it. This CDR3 is 16 amino acids long. CDR1 is MDHEN, CDR2 SYDVKM, per germline. V was pared by 7 bases and J by 8 bases, with 23 bases between. Study results and caveats: Across donors, presence/absence analyses took sequencing depth to be roughly uniform. TCR beta sequences reportedly predicted most subjects' HLA-A and HLA-B alleles accurately. Sequencing likely generated an artifact that appeared as a cluster of highly shared sequence variants.

The PCR ran on 60 Vbeta and 13 Jbeta primers. As processed by the authors: Tens of millions of unique TCR beta chains, some 9.9 million of them shared, were counted by a later analysis. Only in-frame clones appear in the TCRdb table, and some are missing; sequencing was by immunoSEQ multiplex PCR. For V, J and clone size, that table is used; D and trimming come from the DNA. The sample lists about 130,000 clones, about 73% occurring once. The sequenced sample consisted of PBMCs. The chain joins TRBV28 to TRBJ1-4; weak D call: TRBD1 (5 bases). This TCR was recovered from a human donor in good health. For the CDR3, the DNA is TGTGCCAGCAATGGGGCAGGGATGTTGGCAAGAGAAAAACTGTTTTTT. It translates to CASNGAGMLAREKLFF.